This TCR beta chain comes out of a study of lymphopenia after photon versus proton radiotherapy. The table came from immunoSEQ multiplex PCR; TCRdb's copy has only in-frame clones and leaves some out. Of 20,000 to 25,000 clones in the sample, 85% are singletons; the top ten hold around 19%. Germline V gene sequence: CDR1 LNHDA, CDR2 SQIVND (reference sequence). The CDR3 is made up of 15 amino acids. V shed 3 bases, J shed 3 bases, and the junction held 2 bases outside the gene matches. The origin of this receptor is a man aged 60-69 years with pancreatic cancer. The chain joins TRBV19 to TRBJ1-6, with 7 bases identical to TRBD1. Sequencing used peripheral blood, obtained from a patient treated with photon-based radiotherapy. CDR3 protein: CASSMGTVYNSPLHF. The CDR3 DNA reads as TGTGCCAGTAGTATGGGGACAGTCTATAATTCACCCCTCCACTTT. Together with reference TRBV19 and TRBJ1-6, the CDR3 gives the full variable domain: DGGITQSPKYLFRKEGQNVTLSCEQNLNHDAMYWYRQDPGQGLRLIYYSQIVNDFQKGDIAEGYSVSREKKESFPLTVTSAQKNPTAFYLCASSMGTVYNSPLHFGNGTRLTVT.